The rows below give T cell receptor beta chains drawn from one sample of a study of shared clonotypes between healthy human individuals. Profiling relied on immunoSEQ multiplex PCR, and the TCRdb table lists in-frame clones only, not all of them. In the table there are under 2.5 million clones, less than 95% of which are singletons. What was sequenced was naive CD4+ T cells from PBMCs. The receptors here all came from a young man in good health. Some clones in this sample may be carry-over from other donors' samples. Both conserved end residues are part of each CDR3. D genes are given only for firm matches. Size values are once, few and many counts, or a class for expanded clones, and some rows have none.

NA | NA | TRBJ1-1 | TRBV5-1 | CASSLDLVEAFF | TGCGCCAGCAGCCTAGATTTGGTTGAAGCTTTCTTT
NA | NA | TRBJ1-5 | TRBV5-1 | CASSFDSNQPQHF | TGCGCCAGCAGCTTCGACAGTAATCAGCCCCAGCATTTT
once | TRBD1 | TRBJ1-2 | TRBV6-5 | CASSSLDRADGYTF | TGTGCCAGCAGTTCCCTGGACAGGGCTGATGGCTACACCTTC
NA | TRBD2 | TRBJ2-3 | TRBV6-5 | CASRPGLAAGTQYF | TGTGCCAGCAGACCTGGACTAGCGGCAGGTACGCAGTATTTT
NA | NA | TRBJ1-3 | TRBV7-6 | CASSLGGSSGNTIYF | TGTGCCAGCAGCTTAGGGGGGAGCTCTGGAAACACCATATATTTT
NA | TRBD2 | TRBJ2-7 | TRBV11-2 | CASSLLAGGPYEQYF | TGTGCCAGCAGCTTACTAGCGGGAGGCCCCTACGAGCAGTACTTC
NA | NA | TRBJ1-4 | TRBV18 | CASSPRQANEKLFF | TGTGCCAGCTCGCCTCGGCAGGCTAATGAAAAACTGTTTTTT
NA | TRBD2 | TRBJ2-1 | TRBV10-1 | CASSESGLALDEQFF | TGCGCCAGCAGTGAGTCGGGACTAGCATTAGATGAGCAGTTCTTC
NA | NA | TRBJ1-3 | TRBV15 | CATRIGAGNTIYF | TGTGCCACCAGGATTGGGGCTGGAAACACCATATATTTT
few | TRBD1 | TRBJ1-5 | TRBV6-6 | CASTGQGGQPQHF | TGTGCCAGCACTGGACAGGGGGGTCAGCCCCAGCATTTT
NA | NA | TRBJ2-6 | TRBV4-3 | CASSQVAQGEAGANVLTF | TGCGCCAGCAGCCAAGTAGCCCAGGGTGAGGCTGGGGCCAACGTCCTGACTTTC
NA | TRBD2 | TRBJ2-5 | TRBV18 | CASSPSLAVKETQYF | TGTGCCAGCTCACCATCCCTAGCGGTAAAAGAGACCCAGTACTTC
NA | TRBD1 | TRBJ1-1 | TRBV5-1 | CASSLVGEQGASPNTEAFF | TGCGCCAGCAGCTTGGTGGGGGAACAGGGGGCTAGCCCTAACACTGAAGCTTTCTTT
NA | NA | TRBJ2-5 | TRBV5-1 | CASSLTGEVGQYF | TGCGCCAGCAGCTTGACGGGAGAGGTCGGCCAGTACTTC
NA | TRBD1 | TRBJ2-1 | TRBV10-3 | CAIEQGPYNEQFF | TGTGCCATCGAACAGGGGCCGTACAATGAGCAGTTCTTC
NA | NA | TRBJ2-3 | TRBV9 | CASSATLFLTDTQYF | TGTGCCAGCAGCGCCACCCTCTTTTTGACAGATACGCAGTATTTT
NA | NA | TRBJ2-3 | TRBV7-6 | CASSPRPRGAHTQYF | TGTGCCAGCAGCCCTCGGCCCAGGGGGGCTCATACGCAGTATTTT
NA | NA | TRBJ1-2 | TRBV5-1 | CASSFGANYGYTF | TGCGCCAGCAGCTTCGGAGCTAACTATGGCTACACCTTC
NA | TRBD2 | TRBJ2-1 | TRBV11-2 | CASSLGLANEQFF | TGTGCCAGCAGCCTTGGACTAGCGAATGAGCAGTTCTTC
NA | TRBD2 | TRBJ2-7 | TRBV6-1 | CASSFSGGTYEQYF | TGTGCCAGCAGTTTTAGCGGGGGGACCTACGAGCAGTACTTC
NA | TRBD2 | TRBJ2-7 | TRBV6-1 | CASRTSGTYEQYF | TGTGCCAGCAGAACTAGCGGAACCTACGAGCAGTACTTC
NA | TRBD1 | TRBJ2-7 | TRBV6-5 | CASSYPTGTGAYEQYF | TGTGCCAGCAGTTACCCAACCGGGACAGGGGCCTACGAGCAGTACTTC
NA | TRBD2 | TRBJ2-1 | TRBV7-8 | CALGPGGLAGSSYNEQFF | TGTGCCCTAGGCCCAGGGGGACTAGCGGGAAGCTCCTACAATGAGCAGTTCTTC
NA | NA | TRBJ2-7 | TRBV6-5 | CASSAPGTSDEQYF | TGTGCCAGCAGTGCCCCCGGGACCTCGGACGAGCAGTACTTC
NA | TRBD1 | TRBJ2-2 | TRBV28 | CASSALDRGNTGELFF | TGTGCCAGCTCTGCTTTGGACAGGGGGAACACCGGGGAGCTGTTTTTT
NA | NA | TRBJ1-2 | TRBV28 | CASSLIDDLGTF | TGTGCCAGCAGTTTAATCGACGACCTCGGCACCTTC
NA | TRBD1 | TRBJ2-7 | TRBV2 | CASSQDRDSYEQYF | TGTGCCAGCAGTCAGGACAGGGATTCCTACGAGCAGTACTTC
NA | NA | TRBJ2-1 | TRBV18 | CASSDQSSYNEQFF | TGTGCCAGTTCCGACCAGAGCTCCTACAATGAGCAGTTCTTC
NA | NA | TRBJ2-1 | TRBV5-5 | CASSLPRDYNEQFF | TGTGCCAGCAGCCTCCCAAGAGACTACAATGAGCAGTTCTTC
NA | NA | TRBJ2-5 | TRBV5-1 | CASRRFGAAGETQYF | TGCGCCAGCAGAAGATTCGGAGCCGCGGGGGAGACCCAGTACTTC
NA | TRBD2 | TRBJ2-5 | TRBV7-2 | CASSFNLAGGGETQYF | TGTGCCAGCAGCTTCAACCTAGCGGGAGGTGGAGAGACCCAGTACTTC
NA | NA | TRBJ2-3 | TRBV7-2 | CASSLEGTDTQYF | TGTGCCAGCAGCTTAGAAGGGACAGATACGCAGTATTTT
NA | NA | TRBJ2-2 | TRBV18 | CASSPPDGYTGELFF | TGTGCCAGCTCACCACCAGACGGCTACACCGGGGAGCTGTTTTTT
NA | NA | TRBJ1-5 | TRBV6-6 | CAAGGTGQPQHF | TGTGCCGCGGGGGGAACTGGGCAGCCCCAGCATTTT
NA | TRBD2 | TRBJ2-3 | TRBV27 | CASSPTWTSGRDTQYF | TGTGCCAGCAGCCCCACCTGGACTAGCGGGAGAGATACGCAGTATTTT
NA | NA | TRBJ2-7 | TRBV20-1 | CSATGAYEQYF | TGCAGTGCTACAGGGGCCTACGAGCAGTACTTC
NA | NA | TRBJ1-5 | TRBV2 | CASRYNQPQHF | TGTGCCAGCAGGTACAATCAGCCCCAGCATTTT
NA | TRBD1 | TRBJ2-7 | TRBV9 | CASSVGADGDRGPYEQYF | TGTGCCAGCAGCGTAGGTGCCGATGGGGACAGGGGTCCCTACGAGCAGTACTTC
NA | TRBD1 | TRBJ1-2 | TRBV28 | CASSQGGTGSHF | TGTGCCAGCAGCCAAGGGGGGACAGGTTCTCACTTC
NA | TRBD1 | TRBJ1-5 | TRBV6-5 | CASSYGTGGDQPQHF | TGTGCCAGCAGTTATGGGACAGGGGGGGATCAGCCCCAGCATTTT
NA | TRBD1 | TRBJ2-7 | TRBV5-4 | CASSPPGTGGLNEQYF | TGTGCCAGCAGCCCGCCCGGGACAGGGGGCCTTAACGAGCAGTACTTC
NA | TRBD1 | TRBJ1-2 | TRBV7-9 | CASSLAPRTGNNYGYTF | TGTGCCAGCAGCTTAGCCCCACGGACAGGGAATAACTATGGCTACACCTTC
NA | TRBD2 | TRBJ2-7 | TRBV11-2 | CASSLVGGSLYEQYF | TGTGCCAGCAGCTTAGTCGGCGGGAGCTTGTACGAGCAGTACTTC
NA | TRBD2 | TRBJ2-2 | TRBV2 | CASRLAGGAGELFF | TGTGCCAGCAGGCTAGCGGGAGGGGCCGGGGAGCTGTTTTTT
NA | NA | TRBJ2-1 | TRBV11-2 | CASSPDWRAASYNEQFF | TGTGCCAGCAGCCCCGACTGGCGGGCCGCCTCCTACAATGAGCAGTTCTTC
NA | NA | TRBJ1-4 | TRBV4-3 | CASSQGGVGAGNEKLFF | TGCGCCAGCAGCCAAGGGGGGGTCGGGGCTGGGAATGAAAAACTGTTTTTT
NA | NA | TRBJ2-2 | TRBV29-1 | CSVSDNTGELFF | TGCAGCGTTTCGGACAACACCGGGGAGCTGTTTTTT
NA | TRBD2 | TRBJ2-7 | TRBV9 | CASSVFSTSGYEQYF | TGTGCCAGCAGCGTATTCTCGACTAGCGGCTACGAGCAGTACTTC
NA | NA | TRBJ2-6 | TRBV5-1 | CASSLGPRAGESSGANVLTF | TGCGCCAGCAGCTTGGGTCCGAGGGCAGGGGAGTCCTCTGGGGCCAACGTCCTGACTTTC
NA | TRBD1 | TRBJ1-5 | TRBV27 | CASRTGGDQPQHF | TGTGCCAGCAGAACAGGGGGCGATCAGCCCCAGCATTTT
NA | TRBD2 | TRBJ2-7 | TRBV27 | CASSQSGLADPYEQYF | TGTGCCAGCAGTCAGTCGGGCCTAGCGGACCCCTACGAGCAGTACTTC
NA | NA | TRBJ1-5 | TRBV5-4 | CASSYGPEGQPQHF | TGTGCCAGCAGCTACGGACCCGAAGGGCAGCCCCAGCATTTT
NA | NA | TRBJ2-5 | TRBV7-9 | CASSLWEFHQETQYF | TGTGCCAGCAGCTTATGGGAGTTTCACCAAGAGACCCAGTACTTC
NA | NA | TRBJ2-1 | TRBV21-1 | CASSKSGLAGEDEQFF | TGTGCCAGCAGCAAATCCGGACTAGCGGGAGAAGATGAGCAGTTCTTC
NA | NA | TRBJ2-1 | TRBV7-9 | CASSLDFNEQFF | TGTGCCAGCAGTTTGGACTTCAATGAGCAGTTCTTC